This TCR beta chain comes out of a study of T cell repertoires in cytomegalovirus infection. Study at large: CMV infection together with matching HLA type was indicated by public TCR beta signatures.

Trimming took off 6 bases at V and 4 bases at J, with 16 bases between the two ends. This CDR3 is 15 amino acids long. TCRdb recomputed calls from the reads with MiXCR, one row per CDR3 protein. Among approximately 770,000 distinct CDR3 sequences listed, 25% to 35% were seen once. Comments on this clonotype: Its antigen remains unidentified.

The receptor comes from a human donor in good health (CMV status not recorded). Some clones in this sample may be carry-over from other donors' samples. The sequencing used cultured CD8+ T cells from PBMCs, collected from culture after CMV antigen stimulation. The rearrangement links TRBV12-3 or TRBV12-4 to TRBJ1-5; D remains ambiguous. The CDR3 loop is CASSSGWRLNQPQHF. The DNA of the CDR3 is TGTGCCAGCAGCTCCGGGTGGCGGTTAAATCAGCCCCAGCATTTT.